This T cell receptor beta chain was captured by sequencing in a study of T cells after yellow fever vaccination. TCRdb itself ran the 5' RACE reads through MiXCR, one entry per CDR3 protein. The sample lists some 300,000 distinct CDR3 sequences, approximately 8% seen once, with about 3% in the top ten. The CDR3 consists of 15 residues. J gave up 3 bases and V 5 bases, and 8 bases lay outside the gene matches. The source material was CD4+ T cells sorted from PBMCs, sampled 5 days after the yellow fever booster vaccination. This chain links TRBV12-3 or TRBV12-4 with TRBJ1-2; 8 nucleotides line up with TRBD1. The source of this sequence is a man between 18 and 35 years old who received the YFV17D yellow fever vaccine. The CDR3, as DNA: TGTGCCAGCAGTGGGCACGGACAGGGCCACTATGGCTACACCTTC. Translating gives CASSGHGQGHYGYTF.